The sequence of this T cell receptor beta chain was determined in a study of cytomegalovirus exposure and HLA in healthy donors (dated by TCRdb to 2017 to 2019). Regarding the research as a whole: An earlier analysis of roughly 500 of the donors reported about 250 Gb of sequence data and some 120 million unique TCR beta sequences from 150 million to 200 million T cells. An early release that covered 500 to 800 HLA-typed donors contained around 300 gigabases of sequencing data and approximately 85 million unique TCR sequences. Among the roughly 400 genotyped donors, roughly 80% belonged to the genetic ancestry cluster associated with self-reported Caucasian donors. The aim of the study was to test whether cataloging public T cell receptors could identify signatures of past pathogen exposure. The study profiled the T cell repertoires of under 700 subjects by immunosequencing and related them to cytomegalovirus serostatus. Along with the approximately 600-subject first cohort, a separate validation cohort of over a hundred different subjects was used. The study combined high-throughput TCR immunosequencing, statistical association of individual TCRs with disease status, and machine learning to predict cytomegalovirus infection status. A later analysis re-examined previously published TCR beta repertoires from around 670 donors and added high-resolution HLA genotyping to investigate patterns of TCR occurrence. The later analysis used no new phenotypic data to find candidate immune exposures, relying instead on TCR beta sequences and their occurrence across donors. An earlier analysis of 587 of the donors used high-throughput TCR beta sequencing to judge whether each TCR beta V gene segment behaved as functional or pseudogenic. Donor age, sex, ethnicity and CMV serostatus were compiled alongside the repertoire data. Genome-wide SNP genotypes for about 60% of the 666 donors were used in a later genetic analysis, which treated that subset as a discovery cohort. All discovery cohort repertoires had been generated on a single sequencing platform. HLA typing covered class I and class II loci at four-digit resolution. Typing coverage varied by locus: roughly 629-630 donors for A, B, C, DRB1 and DQB1; approximately 560 for DQA1; some 610 for DPA1; approximately 470 for DPB1. Four to six DR-DQ haplotypes were handled as single units for association and clustering because linkage in the cohort was strong. Across about 370 genotyped donors of the cohort, an average of about 240,000 unique TCR beta nucleotide sequences per donor were sequenced, and around 20% of those sequences were non-productive. Overall study outcomes, separate from this receptor: In a later analysis, around 17,000 TCR beta sequences were associated with specific HLA alleles at a false discovery rate of 0.05. A later analysis found that TCR association rates varied across HLA loci, with DRB1 alleles showing the most associated TCRs and HLA-C alleles the fewest. Several of the top co-occurrence clusters appeared to be linked to parvovirus B19, influenza, CMV and Epstein-Barr virus, according to a later analysis. When HLA alleles, especially DR and DQ, strongly co-occurred, TCR associations were difficult to assign to individual alleles. According to a later analysis, most CMV-associated TCR beta chains appeared to be HLA-restricted, and the HLA associations seemed to be driven largely by CMV exposure. Some IMGT-functional V segments, including TRBV6-2 and TRBV6-3, could not be distinguished by the 87-base-pair reads and were therefore excluded. Only TCR beta chains were sequenced in this cohort, and the absence of alpha or paired-chain data limited detectable features. A few of the identified cytomegalovirus-associated TCR beta chains were confirmed in vitro to be specific for cytomegalovirus antigens. A further reported finding was that TCR beta sequences accurately predicted the HLA-A and HLA-B alleles for most subjects in the first cohort. Linkage disequilibrium might explain the correlated functional status among segregating V segments, but an unknown experimental factor could not be excluded. According to the authors, the approach could potentially be generalized to other disease states and immunological phenotypes. A later analysis found that HLA-associated TCR beta chains were more clonally expanded and had lower generation probabilities than equally common non-associated chains. Most TCR sequences were seen in very few donors, while some public TCRs were found in many individuals. Around 16 rarely observed V segments, including chromosome 9 orphons, were excluded from the earlier analysis of a few hundred of the donors because counts were too low. The only immune exposure information available for the cohort was CMV serostatus. A total of fewer than 200 TCR beta chains were listed by the study as associated with cytomegalovirus. Because HLA typing was unavailable for some donors at each locus, only the typed subset was used in association tests. Compared with the approximately 670-donor mean, donors in an Asian-associated ancestry cluster had fewer N-insertions in productive TCRs, according to a later genetic analysis. The sequencing pipeline was judged likely to have produced a cluster of highly shared sequence variants as a technical artifact. Cytomegalovirus status was reported to be diagnosed by the classifier with high specificity and sensitivity in both the original and validation cohorts. In an earlier analysis of around 500 of the donors, most TCR beta V segments appeared in productive rearrangements about 90% or about 30% of the time, broadly matching IMGT annotations. Roughly uniform sequencing depth across donors was assumed in presence/absence analyses, although this assumption may not hold. In a later genetic analysis, a missense DCLRE1C variant was associated with V-gene and J-gene trimming of TCR beta chains, and the association was replicated in an independent cohort.

Worth noting for this clone: Its target antigen remains unknown.

CDR3 length: 11 amino acids, cysteine to phenylalanine. Kept here is only the CDR3 DNA, which spans 33 bases and is read in frame from base 1. The germline V gene (reference sequence) gives CDR1 as GTSNPN and CDR2 as SVGIG. V is pared back by 3 bases and J by 2 bases, with 4 bases lying between the germline termini. In total, roughly 710 healthy bone marrow donors made up the cohort. All cohort members were sampled while nominally healthy, although unrecorded immune exposures were likely present. The donor was CMV seronegative and was included in the group of several hundred seronegative cohort members. A peripheral blood sample was collected from each donor, and TCR beta sequencing was performed on peripheral blood mononuclear cells. The Qiagen DNeasy Blood Extraction Kit was used to extract genomic DNA from the blood cell samples. Libraries came from the immunoSEQ multiplex PCR assay. For the multiplex PCR, a mixture combining 60 forward primers for TCR Vbeta segments and 13 reverse primers for TCR Jbeta segments was used. Amplification of the CDR3 region of rearranged TCR beta genes was performed with a multiplex PCR assay on genomic DNA. The amplified TCR beta libraries were sequenced on the Illumina HiSeq System as 87-base-pair reads. The paper's processing steps were these. A later analysis tallied 70 million to 100 million unique TCR beta chains across the 650 to 750 repertoires, and around 10 million of those chains were shared by two or more donors. Raw reads were error-corrected and collapsed into unique sequences with a nearest-neighbor algorithm that merged closely related sequences to remove PCR and sequencing errors. To assign V, D and J gene segments, CDR3 sequences were aligned to IMGT reference sequences. For a sequence to be retained, a match of at least six nucleotides to both a V gene segment and a J gene segment was required. A rearrangement was called productive if the CDR3 had no stop codons and remained in frame with V and J, and every other rearrangement was called non-productive. CDR3 was defined according to IMGT convention as the region running from the second conserved V-encoded cysteine to the conserved J-encoded phenylalanine. The earlier analysis of 587 of the donors excluded sequences that lacked an unambiguous match to a single V gene segment. In an earlier analysis of 500 to 750 of the donors, V segments were called functional above 56.7% productive rearrangements and were called segregating when the between-donor standard deviation exceeded 5%. A statistical classification framework was built to diagnose cytomegalovirus status from the catalog of TCR beta chain sequences. In a later analysis, V and J genes were assigned by comparing TCR nucleotide sequences against IMGT/GENE-DB human TR gene sequences. The TCRdist pipeline was used in a later analysis to assign CDR3 sequences and most-parsimonious VDJ recombination scenarios. In a later analysis, each TCR beta chain was defined by its CDR3 amino acid sequence together with its V-gene family, and reads lacking a unique V-gene family were excluded. In a later analysis, approximately 640 highly shared, low-generation-probability nucleotide sequences were removed to address suspected cross-contamination and a sequencing artifact. A later analysis calculated a clonal expansion index for each public chain from normalized within-repertoire ranks of inferred template counts. Generation probabilities in a later analysis came from a VDJ recombination model fitted to out-of-frame rearrangements, and those results were checked against IGoR. A later analysis scored TCR-TCR, TCR-HLA and TCR-CMV co-occurrence with hypergeometric tests, applying a repertoire-size bias correction to TCR pairs. In a later analysis, false discovery rates were estimated by permuting HLA or CMV assignments 20 times. In a later analysis, co-occurring TCRs were grouped using DBSCAN, with TCRdist sequence similarity added in when clustering inside HLA-allele-positive subsets. Repertoires with fewer than 30,000 or more than 120,000 public chains, plus five repertoires with anomalous nucleotide sharing, were excluded from co-occurrence clustering. In its TCRdb copy, this immuneACCESS table keeps in-frame sequences only and misses some clones. Where compared with another copy, unresolved V genes explain less than half of these, and the others have no known cause. From that table come the V and J calls and clone size; the DNA was used to work out D and trimming. The sample's table lists a count of under 200,000 clones. 2% to 2.5% of the sample comes from the top ten.

In this chain, TRBV30 is recombined with TRBJ1-1; the D gene is not confidently resolved. This TCR derives from a man aged 30 to 39 in good health and CMV-seronegative. The sequenced sample consisted of PBMCs. CDR3 region: CAWRGNTEAFF. The DNA sequence is as follows: TGTGCCTGGAGGGGCAACACTGAAGCTTTCTTT.